These 29 T cell receptor beta chains were all obtained from the same sample, sequenced in a study of blood T cell repertoires in COVID-19. Generated by immunoSEQ multiplex PCR, the TCRdb table keeps only in-frame clones and is missing some. The sample lists about 150,000 clones; 75% to 90% were seen once. Material: peripheral blood. These receptors all come from a woman aged 55-70 years with active COVID-19.

This clone was seen just once. J is TRBJ2-5 and V is TRBV27; 12 bases agree with TRBD2. The CDR3 contains 15 residues. V was clipped by 5 bases and J by 5 bases; unmatched bases: 6. In germline, CDR1 is MNHEY, CDR2 SMNVEV (reference sequence). This CDR3 reads CASSTLAGGRETQYF. The CDR3 nucleotides read TGTGCCAGCAGTACCCTAGCGGGAGGGAGGGAGACCCAGTACTTC.

The rearrangement uses TRBV14 and TRBJ2-3, with D possibly TRBD2 on 6 matching bases. Germline lookup yields CDR1 SGHDN and CDR2 FVKESK. V was clipped by 4 bases and J by 4 bases, with 18 bases between them. This CDR3 has 16 residues. The CDR3: CASSLFLASPADTQYF. The DNA for the CDR3 is TGTGCCAGCAGCCTCTTCCTAGCGTCTCCGGCAGATACGCAGTATTTT. The whole variable domain, filled in from reference TRBV14 and TRBJ2-3, reads EAGVTQFPSHSVIEKGQTVTLRCDPISGHDNLYWYRRVMGKEIKFLLHFVKESKQDESGMPNNRFLAERTGGTYSTLKVQPAELEDSGVYFCASSLFLASPADTQYFGPGTRLTVL.

J is TRBJ2-3 and V is TRBV5-1; D possibly corresponds to TRBD1 (5 bases). The CDR3 covers 14 residues. The germline gives CDR1 SGHRS, CDR2 YFSETQ. V was pared by 6 bases and J by 0 bases, with 11 bases between. CDR3 residues: CASTGRGSTDTQYF. The DNA of the CDR3 is TGCGCCAGCACCGGTAGGGGCAGCACAGATACGCAGTATTTT. The whole variable domain, filled in from reference TRBV5-1 and TRBJ2-3, reads KAGVTQTPRYLIKTRGQQVTLSCSPISGHRSVSWYQQTPGQGLQFLFEYFSETQRNKGNFPGRFSGRQFSNSRSEMNVSTLELGDSALYLCASTGRGSTDTQYFGPGTRLTVL.

The chain employs TRBV30 and TRBJ2-5, with 8 bases lining up with TRBD1. The J segment lost 2 bases and the V segment lost 1 base, leaving 3 bases of the junction unmatched. This CDR3 has 14 amino acids. Germline CDR1 reads GTSNPN; CDR2 reads SVGIG (reference sequence). The DNA of the CDR3 is TGTGCCTGGAGTGGGACAGGGCTTCAAGAGACCCAGTACTTC. Its protein is CAWSGTGLQETQYF.

This clone has a single count. V gene TRBV18 combines with J gene TRBJ2-5; 7 bases are shared with TRBD2. CDR1 and CDR2 (germline): KGHSH, LQKENI. CDR3 length: 14 amino acids. Trimming removed 2 bases from V and 5 bases from J; junction bases left unmatched: 5. As DNA, the CDR3 is TGTGCCAGCTCACCAATGACTAGCAGGGAGACCCAGTACTTC. Encoded protein: CASSPMTSRETQYF. The entire variable domain, with the rest obtained from reference TRBV18 and TRBJ2-5, is as follows: NAGVMQNPRHLVRRRGQEARLRCSPMKGHSHVYWYRQLPEEGLKFMVYLQKENIIDESGMPKERFSAEFPKEGPSILRIQQVVRGDSAAYFCASSPMTSRETQYFGPGTRLLVL.

This clone was found a few times. The chain employs TRBV24-1 and TRBJ2-6; possibly TRBD2 for D (7 bases). Germline V gives CDR1 KGHDR, CDR2 SFDVKD. CDR3 length equals 21 residues. Deletions cut 4 bases from V and 0 bases from J, with 24 bases between. The CDR3 sequence: CATSDPVGGRGMHSGANVLTF. The DNA of the CDR3 is TGTGCCACCAGTGACCCCGTCGGGGGGAGGGGGATGCACTCTGGGGCCAACGTCCTGACTTTC.

The chain links TRBV18 to TRBJ2-1, with TRBD1 matching 7 bases. Germline-derived CDR1 and CDR2 are KGHSH and LQKENI. Trimming at V came to 4 bases and at J to 4 bases, leaving 7 bases not matched to a gene. The CDR3 has 15 residues. The CDR3, as DNA: TGTGCCAGCTCACTTGGACAGGCGTTATACAATGAGCAGTTCTTC. It yields the protein CASSLGQALYNEQFF.

As to this clone: This sequence may be a read error, since a much larger clone differs from it by one base. In the same sample, other DNA sequences code for this CDR3. The chain employs TRBV9 and TRBJ1-6; the D is unclear. This CDR3 spans 15 amino acids. V was clipped by 4 bases and J by 0 bases, with 8 bases between them. Germline values: CDR1 SGDLS, CDR2 YYNGEE. CDR3 in amino acids: CASSTGDSYNSPLHF. The CDR3 DNA is TGTGCCAGCAGCACCGGGGACTCCTATAATTCACCCCTCCACTTT.

J is TRBJ1-2 and V is TRBV5-4; D perhaps matches TRBD1 (5 bases). The germline V gene has CDR1 SGHNT and CDR2 YYREEE (reference sequence). V was shortened by 4 bases and J by 8 bases, with 12 bases between the two germline ends. The CDR3 loop spans 12 amino acids. CDR3 protein: CASSTRVPGYTF. The CDR3 bases are TGTGCCAGCAGCACCAGGGTTCCCGGCTACACCTTC.

The chain recombines TRBV9 with TRBJ2-1; 11 bases fit TRBD2. The junction had 16 bases not matched to a gene; V was cut back by 4 bases and J by 7 bases. This CDR3 has 18 amino acids. Germline assignment: CDR1 SGDLS and CDR2 YYNGEE. Written as DNA, the CDR3 is TGTGCCAGCAGCCTAGAACCCATTAGCGGGAGGGTCGAAAATGAGCAGTTCTTC. Amino acid sequence: CASSLEPISGRVENEQFF.

The rearrangement links TRBV28 to TRBJ2-2; TRBD1 might be the D (6 bases). The germline CDR1 and CDR2 sequences are MDHEN and SYDVKM. The CDR3 runs to 13 residues. V lost 6 bases and J lost 6, with 11 bases in between. In DNA, the CDR3 is TGTGCCAGCAGACCCAACAGGGCCGGGGAGCTGTTTTTT. Residues: CASRPNRAGELFF.

This clone was picked up one time. The J gene is TRBJ1-5, the V gene TRBV7-9; TRBD1 might be the D (6 bases). Looked up from germline, CDR1 is SEHNR and CDR2 is FQNEAQ (reference sequence). Trimming removed 0 bases from V and 2 bases from J, with 17 bases in between. The CDR3 is 18 amino acids. The CDR3 region has the DNA TGTGCCAGCAGCTTAGCATGGGGAAACAGGGCTGGCAATCAGCCCCAGCATTTT. Residues: CASSLAWGNRAGNQPQHF.

The chain joins TRBV4-3 to TRBJ2-1, with 9 bases aligning to TRBD2. Germline V gives CDR1 LGHNA, CDR2 YSLEER. The CDR3 consists of 15 residues. Trimming cost V 2 bases and J 9 bases; bases outside gene matches: 8. CDR3 DNA sequence: TGCGCCAGCAGCCAACAGACTAGCGGCCGAGGTGAGCAGTTCTTC. Translating it yields CASSQQTSGRGEQFF.

The chain joins TRBV12-3 or TRBV12-4 to TRBJ2-7, with unresolved D. Trimming left V 3 bases short and J 3 bases short, with 9 bases between. The CDR3 loop spans 13 amino acids. The CDR3 coding sequence is TGTGCCAGCAGTTTTTATCTCGGCTACGAGCAGTACTTC. Encoded protein: CASSFYLGYEQYF.

The rearrangement links TRBV5-4 to TRBJ2-2; possible D gene TRBD2, 6 bases. This CDR3 comprises 15 residues. V was clipped by 0 bases and J by 5 bases, with 11 bases between them. CDR1 and CDR2 (germline): SGHNT, YYREEE (reference sequence). The CDR3 region is CASSLAGEITGELFF. CDR3 nucleotides: TGTGCCAGCAGCTTGGCGGGAGAGATAACCGGGGAGCTGTTTTTT.

This chain links TRBV3-1 (or the pseudogene TRBV3-2) with TRBJ2-3, with D uncertain. V was shortened by 0 bases and J by 3 bases, with 13 bases between the two germline ends. Germline CDR1 and CDR2: LGHDT and YNNKEL (reference sequence). The CDR3 runs to 16 residues. CDR3 residues: CASSQDTSAATDTQYF. The CDR3, as DNA: TGTGCCAGCAGCCAAGATACCAGCGCTGCAACAGATACGCAGTATTTT.

In its sample, this clone was seen once. V usage is TRBV11-2 and J usage is TRBJ2-1, with 9 bases aligning to TRBD1. Unmatched junction bases numbered 4, after V lost 1 base and J lost 3 bases. Germline CDR1 reads SGHAT; CDR2 reads FQNNGV. This CDR3 is 16 amino acids long. The CDR3 region is CASSLVGQGNYNEQFF. Written as DNA, the CDR3 is TGTGCCAGCAGCTTAGTGGGACAGGGAAACTACAATGAGCAGTTCTTC.

The chain joins TRBV5-1 to TRBJ2-3; TRBD2 agrees at 8 bases. Germline values: CDR1 SGHRS, CDR2 YFSETQ. The CDR3 loop spans 14 amino acids. V shed 4 bases, J shed 1 base, and the junction held 2 bases outside the gene matches. For the CDR3, the DNA is TGCGCCAGCAGCCCGGGGGGGCGCACAGATACGCAGTATTTT. Translating it yields CASSPGGRTDTQYF.

The J gene is TRBJ1-1, the V gene TRBV7-2; 8 bases agree with TRBD1. J was trimmed by 6 bases and V by 3 bases; bases with no gene match: 12. Germline CDR1 is SGHTA and CDR2 is FQGNSA. The CDR3 runs to 16 residues. In DNA, the CDR3 is TGTGCCAGCAGCTTGGGCGGACAGGGAATCCCCGCTGAAGCTTTCTTT. Protein: CASSLGGQGIPAEAFF.

CDR3 region: CASRMTGGRETQYF. Here the CDR3 DNA reads TGTGCCAGCAGAATGACAGGGGGCCGAGAGACCCAGTACTTC. The chain is built from TRBV28 and TRBJ2-5, with 10 nucleotides matching TRBD1. This CDR3 contains 14 residues. Trimming took 6 bases from V and 4 from J; bases not matched to a gene: 5. Germline V CDR1 and CDR2: MDHEN, SYDVKM.

The V call is TRBV19, the J call TRBJ1-4; 8 nucleotides line up with TRBD1. Germline CDR1 is LNHDA and CDR2 is SQIVND (reference sequence). Trimming at V came to 3 bases and at J to 7 bases, leaving 4 bases not matched to a gene. This CDR3 is 14 amino acids long. The CDR3 here is CASSMDRAGEKLFF. CDR3 bases: TGTGCCAGTAGTATGGACAGGGCAGGTGAAAAACTGTTTTTT.

The J gene is TRBJ1-2, the V gene TRBV4-2; 7 nucleotides align to TRBD1. Germline CDR1 LGHNA, CDR2 YNFKEQ. J lost 4 bases, V lost 1 base, and 9 bases had no gene match. The CDR3 contains 16 residues. The CDR3 loop is CASSQVVGGGFYGYTF. The CDR3 coding sequence is TGTGCCAGCAGCCAAGTGGTCGGAGGGGGCTTCTATGGCTACACCTTC.

The rearrangement links TRBV5-1 to TRBJ1-4, with D perhaps matching TRBD1 (5 bases). This CDR3 has 21 amino acids. The ends were cut back, 4 bases at V and 0 bases at J, with 28 bases in the middle. From germline, CDR1 is SGHRS and CDR2 YFSETQ. CDR3 sequence: CASSRGSGTPTSRATNEKLFF. As DNA, the CDR3 is TGCGCCAGCAGCCGGGGTAGCGGGACGCCAACCTCCCGTGCAACTAATGAAAAACTGTTTTTT.

The rearrangement joins TRBV27 to TRBJ2-7; tentative D call: TRBD2 (6 bases). This CDR3 is built from 15 residues. Germline lookup yields CDR1 MNHEY and CDR2 SMNVEV (reference sequence). The germline V and J ends were trimmed by 5 bases and 5 bases, with 19 bases remaining between them. Written as DNA, the CDR3 is TGTGCCAGCAGTCTCGTAGTAGGAGGGAGGAACGAGCAGTACTTC. Its translation: CASSLVVGGRNEQYF.

J is TRBJ1-1 and V is TRBV25-1; D is perhaps TRBD1 (6 bases). Germline loops: CDR1 MGHDK, CDR2 SYGVNS. V was clipped by 2 bases and J by 0 bases, with 7 bases between them. The CDR3 runs 14 residues. The CDR3 loop is CASSETGMNTEAFF. DNA for the CDR3: TGTGCCAGCAGTGAAACAGGGATGAACACTGAAGCTTTCTTT.

This chain links TRBV5-1 with TRBJ1-1, with unresolved D. Trimming cost V 4 bases and J 2 bases, with 12 bases left between them. CDR1 and CDR2 (germline): SGHRS, YFSETQ. The CDR3 is made up of 14 amino acids. The CDR3, as DNA: TGCGCCAGCAGCCCAGAGGCGCGAAACACTGAAGCTTTCTTT. Translating gives CASSPEARNTEAFF.

The chain joins TRBV3-1 (or the pseudogene TRBV3-2) to TRBJ1-2, with 7 nucleotides matching TRBD1. CDR1 LGHDT and CDR2 YNNKEL come from the germline V gene (reference sequence). The CDR3 length is 13 residues. V shed 2 bases and J 6 bases; nucleotides not matched to a gene: 3. CDR3: CASSQLTGHGYTF. For the CDR3, the DNA is TGTGCCAGCAGCCAACTGACAGGGCATGGCTACACCTTC.

The gene calls are TRBV6-5 and TRBJ2-3; tentative D call: TRBD2 (6 bases). The CDR3 contains 14 residues. The V end was cut by 7 bases, the J end by 0 bases, with 11 bases between. The V gene's germline CDR1 is MNHEY and CDR2 SVGAGI. This chain's CDR3 is CASKKSGSTDTQYF. The CDR3 nucleotides read TGTGCCAGCAAAAAAAGCGGGAGCACAGATACGCAGTATTTT.

The gene calls are TRBV4-3 and TRBJ2-1; D gene unclear. This CDR3 is 16 amino acids long. Trimming cost V 0 bases and J 9 bases, with 18 bases left between them. Germline V lookup: CDR1 LGHNA, CDR2 YSLEER. The CDR3 region is CASSQDLDARWREQFF. The CDR3 nucleotides are TGCGCCAGCAGCCAAGACCTAGATGCAAGATGGCGTGAGCAGTTCTTC.